This TCR beta chain was documented in a study of spatial heterogeneity in lung cancer. Study summary: Compared with alpha-chain sequences, beta-chain sequences were consistently detected in greater numbers.

A distinct unique molecular identifier was carried by each TCR cDNA molecule. TCRdb passed the 5' RACE reads through MiXCR, listing each CDR3 protein once. The data contain around 87,000 distinct CDR3 sequences, around 12% of them singletons. The CDR3 extends over 17 amino acids. V shed 3 bases, J shed 2 bases, and the junction held 6 bases outside the gene matches. Documented time point: sample taken at primary tumor resection. Tumor, nontumor lung or frozen PBMC supplied whole RNA, sequenced without sorting. The donors, fewer than 95 patients with untreated early-stage non-small cell lung cancer, provided the samples.

This specimen consisted of PBMCs, obtained at surgery. The genes are TRBV23-1 and TRBJ2-2, with 10 nucleotides matching TRBD2. TRBV23-1 falls under the ORF class, with uncertain function. This TCR came from a male donor with early-stage non-small cell lung cancer. CDR3 sequence (DNA): TGCGCCAGCAGTCAGAGCGGGAGGGCCCCTAACACCGGGGAGCTGTTTTTT. It translates to CASSQSGRAPNTGELFF.